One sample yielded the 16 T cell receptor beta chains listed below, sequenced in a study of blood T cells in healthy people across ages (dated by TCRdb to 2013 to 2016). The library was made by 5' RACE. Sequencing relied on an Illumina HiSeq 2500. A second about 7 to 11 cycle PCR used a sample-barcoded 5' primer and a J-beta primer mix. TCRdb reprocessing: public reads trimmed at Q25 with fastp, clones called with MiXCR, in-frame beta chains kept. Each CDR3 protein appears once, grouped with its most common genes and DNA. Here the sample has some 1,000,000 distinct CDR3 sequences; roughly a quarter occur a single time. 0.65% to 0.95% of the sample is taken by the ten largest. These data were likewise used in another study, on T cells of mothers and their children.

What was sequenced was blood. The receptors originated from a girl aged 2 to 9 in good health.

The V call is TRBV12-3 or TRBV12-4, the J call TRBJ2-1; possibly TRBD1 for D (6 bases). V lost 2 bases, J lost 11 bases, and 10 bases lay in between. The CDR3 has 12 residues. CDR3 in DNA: TGTGCCAGCAGTTTAAGTCAGGGGAAGCAGTTCTTC. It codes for CASSLSQGKQFF.

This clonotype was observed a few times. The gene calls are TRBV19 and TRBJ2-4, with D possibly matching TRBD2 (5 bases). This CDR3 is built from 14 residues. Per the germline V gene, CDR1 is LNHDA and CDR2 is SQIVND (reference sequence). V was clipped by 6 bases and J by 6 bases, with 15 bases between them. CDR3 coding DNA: TGTGCCAGTAGCCAACTAGGGCGTACAAACATTCAGTACTTC. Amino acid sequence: CASSQLGRTNIQYF.

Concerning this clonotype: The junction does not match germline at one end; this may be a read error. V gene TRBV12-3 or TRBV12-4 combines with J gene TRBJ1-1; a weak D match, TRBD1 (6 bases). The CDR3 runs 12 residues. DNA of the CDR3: TGTGCCAGCACAGGGGAGGCCACTGAAGTTTTCTTT. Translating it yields CASTGEATEVFF.

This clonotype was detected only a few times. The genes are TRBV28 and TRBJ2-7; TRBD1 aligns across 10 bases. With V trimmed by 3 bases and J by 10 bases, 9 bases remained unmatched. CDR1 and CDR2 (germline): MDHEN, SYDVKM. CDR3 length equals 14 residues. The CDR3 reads CASSFPGTGVAQYF. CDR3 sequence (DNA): TGTGCCAGCAGTTTCCCCGGGACAGGGGTCGCACAGTACTTC.

The CDR3 DNA sequence: TGTGCCAGCAGCACCATTGGGGCCAACGTCCTGACTTTC. Translation gives CASSTIGANVLTF. The chain couples TRBV6-2 or TRBV6-3 to TRBJ2-6; no clear D. Germline V gene lookup returns CDR1 MNHEY and CDR2 SVGEGT. This CDR3 is built from 13 residues. With 6 bases removed from V and 3 bases from J, the gap between germline ends came to 6 bases.

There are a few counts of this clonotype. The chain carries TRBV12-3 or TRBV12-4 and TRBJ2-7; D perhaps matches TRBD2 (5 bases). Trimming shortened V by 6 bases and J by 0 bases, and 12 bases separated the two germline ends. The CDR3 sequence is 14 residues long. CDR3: CASRASGSSYEQYF. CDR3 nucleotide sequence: TGTGCCAGCAGGGCAAGCGGTAGCTCCTACGAGCAGTACTTC.

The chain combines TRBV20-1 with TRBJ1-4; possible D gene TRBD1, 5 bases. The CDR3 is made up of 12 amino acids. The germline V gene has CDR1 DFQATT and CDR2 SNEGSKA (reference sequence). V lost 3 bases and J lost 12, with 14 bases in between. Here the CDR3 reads CSARETGLELFF. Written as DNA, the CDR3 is TGCAGTGCTAGGGAAACAGGTCTTGAACTGTTTTTT.

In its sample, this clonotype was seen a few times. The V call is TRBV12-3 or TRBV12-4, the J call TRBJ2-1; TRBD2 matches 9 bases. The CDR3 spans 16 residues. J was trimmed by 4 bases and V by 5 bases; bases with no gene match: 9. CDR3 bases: TGTGCCAGCAGTGGCCTTAGCGGGGGCGGGTACAATGAGCAGTTCTTC. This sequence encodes CASSGLSGGGYNEQFF.

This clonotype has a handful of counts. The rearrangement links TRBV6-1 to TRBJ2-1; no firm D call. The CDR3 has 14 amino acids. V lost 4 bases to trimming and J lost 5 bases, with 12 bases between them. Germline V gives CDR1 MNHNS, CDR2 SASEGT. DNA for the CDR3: TGTGCCAGCAGTGTAGTATGGTCGCACAATGAGCAGTTCTTC. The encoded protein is CASSVVWSHNEQFF.

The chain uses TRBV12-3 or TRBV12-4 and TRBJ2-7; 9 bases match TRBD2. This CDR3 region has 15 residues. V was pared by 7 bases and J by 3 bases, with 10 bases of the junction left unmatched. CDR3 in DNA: TGTGCCAGCACCGCTTTAGCGGGAGTAGGCTACGAGCAGTACTTC. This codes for CASTALAGVGYEQYF.

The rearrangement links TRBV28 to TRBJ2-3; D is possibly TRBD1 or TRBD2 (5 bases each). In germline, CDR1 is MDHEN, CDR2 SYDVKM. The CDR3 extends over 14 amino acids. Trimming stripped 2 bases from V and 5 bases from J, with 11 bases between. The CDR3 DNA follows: TGTGCCAGCAGTTTAGGGACCAATGGAGATACGCAGTATTTT. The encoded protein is CASSLGTNGDTQYF.

The CDR3 here is CASSLVLADNEQFF. Written as DNA, the CDR3 is TGTGCCAGCAGCTTAGTACTAGCGGACAATGAGCAGTTCTTC. The chain is built from TRBV7-2 and TRBJ2-1, with 8 bases identical to TRBD2. Trimming at V came to 1 base and at J to 5 bases, leaving 1 base not matched to a gene. The CDR3 loop spans 14 amino acids. CDR1 is SGHTA, CDR2 FQGNSA, per germline.

The CDR3 coding sequence is TGTGCTAGTGGTTTGGAACATGAGCAGTTCTTC. As protein: CASGLEHEQFF. This chain uses TRBV12-5 with TRBJ2-1; D is uncertain. In germline, CDR1 is LGHNT, CDR2 FRNRAP. The germline V and J ends were trimmed by 1 base and 8 bases, with 3 bases remaining between them. CDR3 size: 11 residues.

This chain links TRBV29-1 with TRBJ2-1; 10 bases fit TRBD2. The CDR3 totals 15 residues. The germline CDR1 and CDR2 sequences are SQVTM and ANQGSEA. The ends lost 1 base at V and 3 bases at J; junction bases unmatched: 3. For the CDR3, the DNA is TGCAGCGTTGAAGGACTAGCGGGCCTCTACAATGAGCAGTTCTTC. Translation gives CSVEGLAGLYNEQFF.

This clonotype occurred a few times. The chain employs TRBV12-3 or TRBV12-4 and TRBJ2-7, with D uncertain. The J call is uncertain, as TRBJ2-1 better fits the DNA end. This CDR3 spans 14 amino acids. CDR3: CASSNLVYSNEQFF. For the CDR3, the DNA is TGTGCCAGCAGCAATTTAGTTTACAGCAATGAGCAGTTCTTC.

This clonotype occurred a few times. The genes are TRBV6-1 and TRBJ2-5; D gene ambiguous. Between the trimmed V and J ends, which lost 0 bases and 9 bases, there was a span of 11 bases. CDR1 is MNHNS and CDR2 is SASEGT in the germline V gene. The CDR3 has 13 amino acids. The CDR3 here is CASSEALAWAQYF. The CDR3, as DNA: TGTGCCAGCAGTGAAGCGCTTGCGTGGGCCCAGTACTTC.